This T cell receptor (beta chain) was recorded in a study of blood T cell repertoires in COVID-19. Across the study: From T cells, B-cell-depleted T cells, or PBMCs came the material, which was cDNA or gDNA.

As originally analysed: Counts of nucleated cells, estimated from reference gene primer amplification, were obtained. Sequencing used immunoSEQ multiplex PCR; TCRdb keeps in-frame clones, though not all of them. For V, J and clone size, that table is used; D and trimming come from the DNA. The sample contains about 270,000 clones, approximately 90% of which appear only once. Participants had their cohort set by participant-reported clinical history. The sample was PBMCs or T cells enriched from blood (not recorded which). This clonotype originated in a woman aged 18-29 years who had recovered from COVID-19.

CDR3 loop: CASRPPRDLNNEQFF. In DNA form, the CDR3 reads TGTGCCAGCAGACCTCCCCGGGACTTGAACAATGAGCAGTTCTTC. The gene calls are TRBV7-8 and TRBJ2-1; TRBD2 is a possible D gene (6 bases). The germline CDR1 and CDR2 sequences are SGHVS and FQNEAQ. V was trimmed by 6 bases and J by 5 bases, leaving 17 bases between them. The CDR3 spans 15 residues.